These 12 T cell receptor beta chains were all obtained from the same sample, sequenced in a study of blood T cell repertoires in COVID-19. TCRdb keeps only in-frame clones here, not all; method: immunoSEQ multiplex PCR. The sample holds 200,000 to 300,000 clones, roughly 86% seen once. The specimen sequenced was peripheral blood. The receptors here all came from a woman aged 60 to 75 with COVID-19, enrolled during active disease.

This clone was counted a single time. CDR3 sequence: CASSILRGRDTEAFF. CDR3 DNA sequence: TGTGCCAGTAGTATCCTCAGGGGTAGGGACACTGAAGCTTTCTTT. The V gene is TRBV19, the J gene TRBJ1-1, with a weak D call TRBD1 (6 bases). V was clipped by 3 bases and J by 3 bases, with 14 bases between them. Germline V gene sequence: CDR1 LNHDA, CDR2 SQIVND (reference sequence). The CDR3 sequence is 15 residues long.

The chain is built from TRBV28 and TRBJ1-4; unclear D gene. The CDR3 covers 11 residues. Germline V gene lookup returns CDR1 MDHEN and CDR2 SYDVKM. V was cut by 3 bases and J by 7 bases, with 3 bases left in between. The CDR3 loop is CASSLREKLFF. The CDR3 DNA follows: TGTGCCAGCAGTTTGCGTGAAAAACTGTTTTTT. Combining the CDR3 with reference TRBV28 and TRBJ1-4 gives the whole variable domain DVKVTQSSRYLVKRTGEKVFLECVQDMDHENMFWYRQDPGLGLRLIYFSYDVKMKEKGDIPEGYSVSREKKERFSLILESASTNQTSMYLCASSLREKLFFGSGTQLSVL.

The chain uses TRBV4-3 and TRBJ1-5; D remains ambiguous. The CDR3 is made up of 15 amino acids. Germline values: CDR1 LGHNA, CDR2 YSLEER. Trimming stripped 0 bases from V and 4 bases from J, with 10 bases between. CDR3 in DNA: TGCGCCAGCAGCCAAGATCGGACTCCTAATCAGCCCCAGCATTTT. Residues: CASSQDRTPNQPQHF.

This chain joins TRBV28 and TRBJ1-2; D is uncertain. The CDR3 has 12 residues. V was pared by 7 bases and J by 0 bases, with 6 bases between. Per germline, CDR1 MDHEN and CDR2 SYDVKM. The CDR3 coding sequence is TGTGCCAGCACCGAGGCTAACTATGGCTACACCTTC. It specifies CASTEANYGYTF.

The chain couples TRBV28 to TRBJ2-1, with 10 bases that match TRBD2. The CDR3 runs to 14 residues. Germline trimming cut 6 bases from V and 11 bases from J; bases unmatched to any gene: 10. From germline, CDR1 is MDHEN and CDR2 SYDVKM. The CDR3: CASRSLAGSAKQFF. CDR3 DNA: TGTGCCAGCAGGTCACTAGCGGGGTCCGCCAAGCAGTTCTTC.

The chain uses TRBV30 and TRBJ2-2; possibly TRBD1 for D (6 bases). The ends were cut back, 4 bases at V and 5 bases at J, with 11 bases in the middle. Germline loops: CDR1 GTSNPN, CDR2 SVGIG (reference sequence). The CDR3 has 13 amino acids. For the CDR3, the DNA is TGTGCCTGGAATGGGCAGGGGACCGGGGAGCTGTTTTTT. It translates to CAWNGQGTGELFF.

The genes are TRBV7-6 and TRBJ1-3; D might be TRBD1 (5 bases). CDR1 is SGHVS and CDR2 is FNYEAQ in the germline V gene. Trimming shortened V by 5 bases and J by 0 bases, and 14 bases separated the two germline ends. The CDR3 sequence is 16 residues long. The CDR3 nucleotides read TGTGCCAGCAGCCCGCAGGGTTCTCTCTCTGGAAACACCATATATTTT. Amino acids: CASSPQGSLSGNTIYF. The whole variable domain, remainder taken from reference TRBV7-6 and TRBJ1-3, is GAGVSQSPRYKVTKRGQDVALRCDPISGHVSLYWYRQALGQGPEFLTYFNYEAQQDKSGLPNDRFSAERPEGSISTLTIQRTEQRDSAMYRCASSPQGSLSGNTIYFGEGSWLTVV.

V gene TRBV18 combines with J gene TRBJ2-3; D ambiguous. This CDR3 spans 15 amino acids. V was cut by 2 bases and J by 0 bases, with 9 bases left in between. Germline CDR1 and CDR2: KGHSH and LQKENI. This CDR3 is CASSPLPTSTDTQYF. Written as DNA, the CDR3 is TGTGCCAGCTCACCATTGCCGACTAGCACAGATACGCAGTATTTT. The whole variable domain, remainder taken from reference TRBV18 and TRBJ2-3, is NAGVMQNPRHLVRRRGQEARLRCSPMKGHSHVYWYRQLPEEGLKFMVYLQKENIIDESGMPKERFSAEFPKEGPSILRIQQVVRGDSAAYFCASSPLPTSTDTQYFGPGTRLTVL.

The rearrangement links TRBV6-1 to TRBJ2-6; tentative D call: TRBD1 (5 bases). The CDR3 consists of 18 residues. The germline V and J ends were trimmed by 1 base and 0 bases, with 13 bases remaining between them. CDR1 and CDR2 from the germline V gene are MNHNS and SASEGT. The chain's CDR3 is CASSEEAGKSSGANVLTF. The CDR3 coding sequence is TGTGCCAGCAGTGAAGAGGCAGGGAAGAGCTCTGGGGCCAACGTCCTGACTTTC.

The chain recombines TRBV28 with TRBJ2-7; 8 bases match TRBD1. V lost 5 bases to trimming and J lost 0 bases; unmatched junction nucleotides: 6. The CDR3 is made up of 15 amino acids. Germline V gene sequence: CDR1 MDHEN, CDR2 SYDVKM. This CDR3 reads CASSPPGTGSYEQYF. CDR3 coding DNA: TGTGCCAGCAGTCCACCCGGGACAGGCTCCTACGAGCAGTACTTC.

This clone was recorded only once. V is TRBV30 and J is TRBJ2-5, with 8 bases identical to TRBD1. Losses at the gene ends were 8 bases for V and 4 bases for J; bases not matched to a gene: 12. The CDR3 runs 14 residues. CDR1 GTSNPN and CDR2 SVGIG come from the germline V gene (reference sequence). CDR3 residues: CAGIRVRGLETQYF. CDR3 DNA sequence: TGTGCCGGAATCCGGGTCAGGGGGCTAGAGACCCAGTACTTC.

A few counts support this clone. The chain employs TRBV7-9 and TRBJ2-7; 7 nucleotides align to TRBD1. The CDR3 contains 16 residues. Germline V gene data show CDR1 as SEHNR and CDR2 as FQNEAQ (reference sequence). V gave up 2 bases and J gave up 0 bases; unmatched junction bases: 7. Here the CDR3 reads CASSLIETGSSYEQYF. The CDR3 DNA sequence: TGTGCCAGCAGCTTAATTGAGACAGGGAGCTCCTACGAGCAGTACTTC.